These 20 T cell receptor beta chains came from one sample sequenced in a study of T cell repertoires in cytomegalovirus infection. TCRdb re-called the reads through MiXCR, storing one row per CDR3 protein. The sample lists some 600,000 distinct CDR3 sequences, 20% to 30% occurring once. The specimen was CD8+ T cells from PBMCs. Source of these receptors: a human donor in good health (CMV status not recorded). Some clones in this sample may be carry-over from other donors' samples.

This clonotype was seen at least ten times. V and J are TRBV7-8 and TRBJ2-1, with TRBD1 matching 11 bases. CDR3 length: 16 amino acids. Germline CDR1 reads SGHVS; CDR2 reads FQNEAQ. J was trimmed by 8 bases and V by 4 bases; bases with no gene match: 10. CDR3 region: CASSSLGQGGLDEQFF. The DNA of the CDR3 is TGTGCCAGCAGCTCATTGGGACAGGGGGGATTAGATGAGCAGTTCTTC.

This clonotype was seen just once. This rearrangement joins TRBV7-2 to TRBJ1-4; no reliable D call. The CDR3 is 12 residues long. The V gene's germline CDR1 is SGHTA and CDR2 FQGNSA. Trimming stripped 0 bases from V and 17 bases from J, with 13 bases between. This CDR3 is CASSLAGRAAFF. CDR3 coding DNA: TGTGCCAGCAGCTTAGCGGGGAGGGCAGCCTTTTTT.

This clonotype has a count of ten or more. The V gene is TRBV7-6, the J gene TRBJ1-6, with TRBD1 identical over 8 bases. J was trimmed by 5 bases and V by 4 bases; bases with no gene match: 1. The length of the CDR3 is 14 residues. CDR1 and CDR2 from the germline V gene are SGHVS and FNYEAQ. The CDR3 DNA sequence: TGTGCCAGCAGCTCGGGACAGGATAATTCACCCCTCCACTTT. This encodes CASSSGQDNSPLHF.

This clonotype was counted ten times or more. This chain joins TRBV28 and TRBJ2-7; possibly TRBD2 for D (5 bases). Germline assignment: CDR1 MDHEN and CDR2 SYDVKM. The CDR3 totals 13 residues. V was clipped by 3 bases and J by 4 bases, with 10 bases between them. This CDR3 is CASSFGLAYEQYV. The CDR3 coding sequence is TGTGCCAGCAGTTTCGGTCTAGCTTACGAGCAGTACGTC.

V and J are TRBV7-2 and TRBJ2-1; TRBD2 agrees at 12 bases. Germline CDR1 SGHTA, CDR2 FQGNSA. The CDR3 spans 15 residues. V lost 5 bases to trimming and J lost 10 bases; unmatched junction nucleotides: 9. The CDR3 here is CASSTTSGGSREQFF. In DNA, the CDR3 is TGTGCCAGCAGCACGACTAGCGGGGGATCTCGGGAGCAGTTCTTC.

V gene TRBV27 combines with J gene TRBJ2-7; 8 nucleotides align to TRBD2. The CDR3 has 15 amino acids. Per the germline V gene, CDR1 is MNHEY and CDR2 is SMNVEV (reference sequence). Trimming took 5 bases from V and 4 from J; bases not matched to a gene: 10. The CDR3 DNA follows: TGTGCCAGCAGTCGCAGGGCGGGGGGCAATTACGAGCAGTACTTC. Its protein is CASSRRAGGNYEQYF.

The CDR3 loop is CSARDKTGGYGYTF. DNA of the CDR3: TGCAGTGCTAGAGATAAGACAGGGGGATATGGCTACACCTTC. The chain links TRBV20-1 to TRBJ1-2, with TRBD1 matching 9 bases. The V gene's germline CDR1 is DFQATT and CDR2 SNEGSKA (reference sequence). V gave up 0 bases and J gave up 5 bases; unmatched junction bases: 4. The CDR3 contains 14 residues.

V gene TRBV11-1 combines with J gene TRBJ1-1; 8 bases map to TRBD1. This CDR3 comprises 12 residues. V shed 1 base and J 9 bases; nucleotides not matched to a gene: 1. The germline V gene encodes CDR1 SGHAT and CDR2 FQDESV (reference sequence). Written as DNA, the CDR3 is TGTGCCAGCAGCTTAGGGGACAGGAAAGCTTTCTTT. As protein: CASSLGDRKAFF.

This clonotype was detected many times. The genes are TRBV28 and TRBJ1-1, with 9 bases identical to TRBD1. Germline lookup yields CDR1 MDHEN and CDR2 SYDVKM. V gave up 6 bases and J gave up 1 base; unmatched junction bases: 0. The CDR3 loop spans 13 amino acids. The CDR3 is CASRQGANTEAFF. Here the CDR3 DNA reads TGTGCCAGCAGACAGGGGGCGAACACTGAAGCTTTCTTT.

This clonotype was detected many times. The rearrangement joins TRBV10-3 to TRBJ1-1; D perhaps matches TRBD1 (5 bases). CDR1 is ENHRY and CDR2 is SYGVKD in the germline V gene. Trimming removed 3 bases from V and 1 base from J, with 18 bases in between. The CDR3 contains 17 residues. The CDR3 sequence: CAISDFNSGIPNTEAFF. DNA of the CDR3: TGTGCCATCAGTGACTTTAATTCAGGGATCCCGAACACTGAAGCTTTCTTT.

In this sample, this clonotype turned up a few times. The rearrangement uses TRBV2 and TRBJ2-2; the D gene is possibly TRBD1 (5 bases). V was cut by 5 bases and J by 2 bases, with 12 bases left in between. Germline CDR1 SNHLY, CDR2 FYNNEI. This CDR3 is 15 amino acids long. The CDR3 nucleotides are TGTGCCAGCAGTAAACTCAGGGAAAACACCGGGGAGCTGTTTTTT. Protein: CASSKLRENTGELFF.

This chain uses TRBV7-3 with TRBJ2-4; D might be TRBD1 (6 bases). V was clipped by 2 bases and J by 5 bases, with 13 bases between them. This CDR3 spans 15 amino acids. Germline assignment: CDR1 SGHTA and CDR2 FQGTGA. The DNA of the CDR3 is TGTGCCAGCAGCTTACCTCAGGGGCAAGAAAACATTCAGTACTTC. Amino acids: CASSLPQGQENIQYF.

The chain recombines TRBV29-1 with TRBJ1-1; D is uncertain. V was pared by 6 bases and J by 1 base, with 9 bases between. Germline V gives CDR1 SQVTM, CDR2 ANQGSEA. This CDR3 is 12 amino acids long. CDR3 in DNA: TGCAGCGTCGGGCAGGCGAACACTGAAGCTTTCTTT. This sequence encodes CSVGQANTEAFF.

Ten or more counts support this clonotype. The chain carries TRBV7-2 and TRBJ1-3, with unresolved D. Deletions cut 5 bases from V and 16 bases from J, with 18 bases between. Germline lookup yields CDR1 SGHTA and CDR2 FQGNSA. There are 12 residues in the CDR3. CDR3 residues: CASSDVGIDRYF. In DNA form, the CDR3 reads TGTGCCAGCAGCGACGTCGGGATCGACCGGTATTTT.

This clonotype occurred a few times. The CDR3 sequence is CAISEGRGQVEQYF. In DNA, the CDR3 is TGTGCCATCAGTGAGGGCCGGGGGCAGGTCGAGCAGTACTTC. The chain carries TRBV10-3 and TRBJ2-7; D is possibly TRBD1 or TRBD2 (6 bases each). The CDR3 length is 14 residues. Germline CDR1 and CDR2: ENHRY and SYGVKD. The V gene lost 2 bases and the J gene lost 6 bases, with 14 bases spanning the gap.

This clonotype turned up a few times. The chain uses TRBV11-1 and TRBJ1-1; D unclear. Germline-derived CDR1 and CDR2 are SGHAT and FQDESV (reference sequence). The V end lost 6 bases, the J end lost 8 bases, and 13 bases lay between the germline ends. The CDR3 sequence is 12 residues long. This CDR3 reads CASSLLTGEAFF. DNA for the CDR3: TGTGCCAGCAGTCTACTCACTGGGGAAGCTTTCTTT.

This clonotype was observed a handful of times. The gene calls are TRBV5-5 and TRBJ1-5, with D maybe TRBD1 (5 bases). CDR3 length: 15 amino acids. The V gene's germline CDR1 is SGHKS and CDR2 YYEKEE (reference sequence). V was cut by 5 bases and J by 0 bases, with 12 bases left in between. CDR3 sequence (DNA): TGTGCCAGCAGAGGGACGGGCAATAGCAATCAGCCCCAGCATTTT. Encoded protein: CASRGTGNSNQPQHF. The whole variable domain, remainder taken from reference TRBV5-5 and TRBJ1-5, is DAGVTQSPTHLIKTRGQQVTLRCSPISGHKSVSWYQQVLGQGPQFIFQYYEKEERGRGNFPDRFSARQFPNYSSELNVNALLLGDSALYLCASRGTGNSNQPQHFGDGTRLSIL.

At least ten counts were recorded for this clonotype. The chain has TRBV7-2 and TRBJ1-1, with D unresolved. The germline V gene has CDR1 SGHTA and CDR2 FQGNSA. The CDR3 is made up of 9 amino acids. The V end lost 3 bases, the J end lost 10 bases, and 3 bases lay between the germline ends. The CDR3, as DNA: TGTGCCAGCAGCTTGCTAGCTTTCTTT. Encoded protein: CASSLLAFF.

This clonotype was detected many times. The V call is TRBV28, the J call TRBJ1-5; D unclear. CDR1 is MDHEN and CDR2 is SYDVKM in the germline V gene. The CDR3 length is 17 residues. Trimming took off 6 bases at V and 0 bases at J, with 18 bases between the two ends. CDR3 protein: CASSPIGMAYSNQPQHF. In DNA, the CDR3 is TGTGCCAGCAGCCCCATCGGGATGGCTTATAGCAATCAGCCCCAGCATTTT.

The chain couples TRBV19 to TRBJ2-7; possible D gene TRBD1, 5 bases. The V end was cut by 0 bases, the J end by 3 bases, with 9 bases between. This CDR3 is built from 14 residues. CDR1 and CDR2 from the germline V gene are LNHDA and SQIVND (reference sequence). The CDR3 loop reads CASSIEAGFYEQYF. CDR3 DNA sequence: TGTGCCAGTAGTATAGAGGCAGGGTTCTACGAGCAGTACTTC.